This T cell receptor beta chain was sequenced during a study of monozygotic twins with inflammatory bowel disease. No DNA is given; TCRdb re-called the 5' RACE reads and lists each CDR3 protein once. The sample includes approximately 120,000 distinct CDR3 sequences. This TCR was recovered from a human donor with ulcerative colitis or Crohn's disease, or a healthy co-twin of an affected twin (not recorded which). Material: blood.

The CDR3 is CASSLGKGREKLFF. The rearrangement links TRBV7-9 to TRBJ1-4; TCRdb names TRBD1, which stays unverified in the absence of DNA. The CDR3 extends over 14 amino acids. CDR1 is SEHNR and CDR2 is FQNEAQ in the germline V gene (reference sequence). The full variable domain, completed using reference TRBV7-9 and TRBJ1-4, is DTGVSQNPRHKITKRGQNVTFRCDPISEHNRLYWYRQTLGQGPEFLTYFQNEAQLEKSRLLSDRFSAERPKGSFSTLEIQRTEQGDSAMYLCASSLGKGREKLFFGSGTQLSVL.